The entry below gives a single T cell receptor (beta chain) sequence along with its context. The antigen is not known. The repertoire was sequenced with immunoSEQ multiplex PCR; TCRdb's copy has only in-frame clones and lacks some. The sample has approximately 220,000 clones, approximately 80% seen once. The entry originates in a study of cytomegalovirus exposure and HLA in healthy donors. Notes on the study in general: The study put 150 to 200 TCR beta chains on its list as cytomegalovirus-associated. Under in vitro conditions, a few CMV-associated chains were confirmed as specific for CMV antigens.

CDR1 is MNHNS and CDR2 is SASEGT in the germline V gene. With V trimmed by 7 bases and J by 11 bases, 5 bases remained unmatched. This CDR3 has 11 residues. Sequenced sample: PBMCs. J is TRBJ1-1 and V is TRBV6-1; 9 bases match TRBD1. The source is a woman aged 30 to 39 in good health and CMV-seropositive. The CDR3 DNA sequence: TGTGCCAGCACCCACAGGGGGCAGGCTTTCTTT. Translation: CASTHRGQAFF.